This T cell receptor beta chain was recorded in a study of cytomegalovirus exposure and HLA in healthy donors. Study details: In terms of ancestry, the Caucasian-associated cluster contained about four fifths of the roughly 400 genotyped donors. Study observations and caveats: Judged likely to be a sequencing artifact was a cluster of highly shared sequence variants.

The PCR had 60 Vbeta and 13 Jbeta primers. TCRdb keeps only in-frame clones here, not all; method: immunoSEQ multiplex PCR. The sample contains around 93,000 clones, approximately 83% of which appear only once. This clone showed up just once. What it binds is not known. The receptor was derived from a man between 50 and 59 years old in good health and CMV-seronegative. Input material: PBMCs.

CDR3 residues: CASSLALAYGELFF. CDR3 DNA sequence: TGCGCCAGCAGCTTGGCACTAGCGTACGGGGAGCTGTTTTTT. V and J are TRBV5-1 and TRBJ2-2; TRBD2 aligns across 7 bases. Trimming took 0 bases from V and 7 from J; bases not matched to a gene: 3. This CDR3 is 14 amino acids long. CDR1 is SGHRS and CDR2 is YFSETQ in the germline V gene.